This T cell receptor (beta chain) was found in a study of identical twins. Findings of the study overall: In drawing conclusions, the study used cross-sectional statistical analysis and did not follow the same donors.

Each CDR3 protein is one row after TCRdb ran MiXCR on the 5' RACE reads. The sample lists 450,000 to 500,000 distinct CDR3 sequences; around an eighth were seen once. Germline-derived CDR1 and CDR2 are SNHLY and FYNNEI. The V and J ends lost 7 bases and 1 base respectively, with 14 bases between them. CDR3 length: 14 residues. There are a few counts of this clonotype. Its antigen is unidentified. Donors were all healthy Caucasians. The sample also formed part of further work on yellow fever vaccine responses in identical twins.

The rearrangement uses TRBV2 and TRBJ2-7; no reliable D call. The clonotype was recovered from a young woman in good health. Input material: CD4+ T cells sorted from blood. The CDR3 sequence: CASIKGGRSYEQYF. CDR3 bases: TGTGCCAGCATTAAGGGTGGCAGATCCTACGAGCAGTACTTC.